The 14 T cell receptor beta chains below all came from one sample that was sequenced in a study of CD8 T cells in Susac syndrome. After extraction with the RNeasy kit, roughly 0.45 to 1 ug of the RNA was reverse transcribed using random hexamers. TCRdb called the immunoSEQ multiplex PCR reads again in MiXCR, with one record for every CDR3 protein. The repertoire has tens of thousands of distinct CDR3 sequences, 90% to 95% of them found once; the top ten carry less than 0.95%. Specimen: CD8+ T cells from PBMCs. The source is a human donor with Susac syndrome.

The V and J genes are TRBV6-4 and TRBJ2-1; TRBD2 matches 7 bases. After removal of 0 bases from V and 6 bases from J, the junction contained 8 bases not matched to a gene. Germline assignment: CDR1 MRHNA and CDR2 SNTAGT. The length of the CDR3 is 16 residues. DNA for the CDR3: TGTGCCAGCAGTGACTCCTGGGAGGGGTCCCTCAATGAGCAGTTCTTC. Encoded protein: CASSDSWEGSLNEQFF.

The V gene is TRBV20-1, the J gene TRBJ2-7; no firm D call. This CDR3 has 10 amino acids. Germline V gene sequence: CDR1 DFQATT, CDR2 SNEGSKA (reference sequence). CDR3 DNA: TGCAGCAAGTTCACTTACGAGCAGTACTTC. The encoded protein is CSKFTYEQYF.

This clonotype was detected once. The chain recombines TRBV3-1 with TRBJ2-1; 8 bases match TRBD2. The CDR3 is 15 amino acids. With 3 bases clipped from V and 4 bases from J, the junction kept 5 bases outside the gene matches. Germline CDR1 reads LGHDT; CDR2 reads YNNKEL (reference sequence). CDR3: CASSHGTSHYNEQFF. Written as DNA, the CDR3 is TGTGCCAGCAGCCACGGGACTAGTCATTACAATGAGCAGTTCTTC.

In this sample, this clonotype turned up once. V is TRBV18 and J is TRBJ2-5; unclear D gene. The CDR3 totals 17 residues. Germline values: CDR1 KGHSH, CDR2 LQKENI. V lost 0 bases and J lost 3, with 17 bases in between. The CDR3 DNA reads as TGTGCCAGCTCACCACCGATCGTCTCGGATAAAGAAGAGACCCAGTACTTC. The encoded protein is CASSPPIVSDKEETQYF.

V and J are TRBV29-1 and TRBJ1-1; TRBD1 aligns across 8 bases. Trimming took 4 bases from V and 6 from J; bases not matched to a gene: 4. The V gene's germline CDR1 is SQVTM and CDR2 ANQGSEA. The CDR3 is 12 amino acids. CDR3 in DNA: TGCAGCGTTGGCGGACAGGGCCCTGAAGCTTTCTTT. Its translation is CSVGGQGPEAFF.

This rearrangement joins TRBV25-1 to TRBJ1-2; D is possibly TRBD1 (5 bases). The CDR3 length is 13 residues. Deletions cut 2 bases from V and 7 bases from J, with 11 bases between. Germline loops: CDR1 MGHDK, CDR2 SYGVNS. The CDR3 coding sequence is TGTGCCAGCAGTGAAGCCGGGGCGGTTGGCTACACCTTC. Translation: CASSEAGAVGYTF.

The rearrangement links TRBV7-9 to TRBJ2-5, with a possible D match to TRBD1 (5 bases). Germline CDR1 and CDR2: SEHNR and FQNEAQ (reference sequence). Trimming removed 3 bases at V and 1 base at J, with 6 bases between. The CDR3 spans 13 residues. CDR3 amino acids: CASSLTVQETQYF. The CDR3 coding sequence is TGTGCCAGCAGCTTGACAGTCCAAGAGACCCAGTACTTC.

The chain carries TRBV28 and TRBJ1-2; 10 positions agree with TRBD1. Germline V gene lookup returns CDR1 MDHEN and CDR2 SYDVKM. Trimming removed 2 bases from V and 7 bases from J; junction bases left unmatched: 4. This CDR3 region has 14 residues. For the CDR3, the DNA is TGTGCCAGCAGTTTAGGGACAGGGGCTAGTGGCTACACCTTC. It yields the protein CASSLGTGASGYTF.

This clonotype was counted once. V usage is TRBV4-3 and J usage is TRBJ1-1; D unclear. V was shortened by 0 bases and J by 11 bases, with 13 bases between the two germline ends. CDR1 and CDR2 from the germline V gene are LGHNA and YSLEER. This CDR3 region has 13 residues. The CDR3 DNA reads TGCGCCAGCAGCCAAGAGTTGGTAAGGGAGGCTTTCTTT. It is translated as CASSQELVREAFF.

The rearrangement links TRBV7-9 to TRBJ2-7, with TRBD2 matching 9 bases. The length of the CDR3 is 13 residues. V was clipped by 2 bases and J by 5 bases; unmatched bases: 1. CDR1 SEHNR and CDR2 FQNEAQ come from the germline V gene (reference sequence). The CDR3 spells CASSLLAGNEQYF. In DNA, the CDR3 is TGTGCCAGCAGCTTACTAGCGGGGAACGAGCAGTACTTC.

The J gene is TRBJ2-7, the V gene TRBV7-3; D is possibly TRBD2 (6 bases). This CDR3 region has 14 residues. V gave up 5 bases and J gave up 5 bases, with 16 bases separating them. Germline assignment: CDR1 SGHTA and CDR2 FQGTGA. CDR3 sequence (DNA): TGTGCCAGCAGCCCCGGGCCGGGAGTAGACGAGCAGTACTTC. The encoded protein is CASSPGPGVDEQYF.

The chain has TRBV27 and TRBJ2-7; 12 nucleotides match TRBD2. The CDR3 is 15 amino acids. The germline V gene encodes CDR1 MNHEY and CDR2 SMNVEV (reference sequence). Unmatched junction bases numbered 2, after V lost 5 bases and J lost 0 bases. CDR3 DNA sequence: TGTGCCAGCAGTGTGACTAGCGGGAGCTCCTACGAGCAGTACTTC. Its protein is CASSVTSGSSYEQYF.

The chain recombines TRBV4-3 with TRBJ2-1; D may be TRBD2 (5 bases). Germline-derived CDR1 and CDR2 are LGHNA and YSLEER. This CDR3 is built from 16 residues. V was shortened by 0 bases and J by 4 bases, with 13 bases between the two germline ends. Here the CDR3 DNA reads TGCGCCAGCAGCCAAGAAAGCCTAGGAGGTTACAATGAGCAGTTCTTC. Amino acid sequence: CASSQESLGGYNEQFF.

The CDR3 region is CASSQVGELFF. DNA for the CDR3: TGTGCCAGCAGCCAAGTGGGGGAGCTGTTTTTT. V and J are TRBV3-1 and TRBJ2-2; D unresolved. In germline, CDR1 is LGHDT, CDR2 YNNKEL (reference sequence). The CDR3 is 11 residues long. V dropped 1 base and J dropped 8 bases, with 2 bases sitting between them. Looking up the rest from reference TRBV3-1 and TRBJ2-2 gives the full variable domain: DTAVSQTPKYLVTQMGNDKSIKCEQNLGHDTMYWYKQDSKKFLKIMFSYNNKELIINETVPNRFSPKSPDKAHLNLHINSLELGDSAVYFCASSQVGELFFGEGSRLTVL.